This is a list of T cell receptor beta chains from one sample in a study of T cell responses to AZD1222 COVID-19 vaccine. Produced via immunoSEQ multiplex PCR; TCRdb's table is partial and in-frame only. Seen here are some 92,000 clones, about 91% observed once, and the top ten hold 7.5%. The input for sequencing was peripheral blood, taken on day 0 of AZD1222 vaccination. The origin of the receptors is an adult in good health. CDR3s leave out the opening cysteine and the closing phenylalanine or tryptophan. The order of the fields is V gene, J gene, CDR3 protein.

v_call: TRBV5-1; j_call: TRBJ2-7; cdr3_aa: ASRTLVSDEQY
v_call: TRBV20-1; j_call: TRBJ2-4; cdr3_aa: SASSLLAGDLAKNIQY
v_call: TRBV23-1; j_call: TRBJ1-1; cdr3_aa: ASSQSVHRTNTEAF
v_call: TRBV20-1; j_call: TRBJ2-3; cdr3_aa: SASGWDSTDTQY
v_call: TRBV2; j_call: TRBJ1-5; cdr3_aa: ASSVWANQPQH
v_call: TRBV19; j_call: TRBJ1-4; cdr3_aa: ASSSQGQLEKLF
v_call: TRBV6-5; j_call: TRBJ2-3; cdr3_aa: ASSYSSDLTDTQY
v_call: TRBV10-3; j_call: TRBJ1-1; cdr3_aa: AINEGWQGAATEAF
v_call: TRBV13; j_call: TRBJ1-6; cdr3_aa: ASSPSQPKFDSPLH
v_call: TRBV15; j_call: TRBJ1-1; cdr3_aa: ATSSSQRGNTEAF
v_call: TRBV7-9; j_call: TRBJ2-1; cdr3_aa: ASSIWTSVNPEQF
v_call: TRBV15; j_call: TRBJ2-1; cdr3_aa: ATQNPTTGYNEQF
v_call: TRBV10-1; j_call: TRBJ2-7; cdr3_aa: ATAVQGMYEQY
v_call: TRBV24-1; j_call: TRBJ1-1; cdr3_aa: ATSDAGDENTEAF
v_call: TRBV5-1; j_call: TRBJ2-3; cdr3_aa: ASSLGWSSLGTDTQY
v_call: TRBV2; j_call: TRBJ1-3; cdr3_aa: ASKGDGGNTIY
v_call: TRBV7-9; j_call: TRBJ2-7; cdr3_aa: ASSFRQGSSYEQY
v_call: TRBV7-2; j_call: TRBJ2-7; cdr3_aa: ASSSDRGIAEQY
v_call: TRBV6-5; j_call: TRBJ2-7; cdr3_aa: ASSQYYEQY
v_call: TRBV5-1; j_call: TRBJ2-3; cdr3_aa: ASQASAGRDTQY
v_call: TRBV6-5; j_call: TRBJ1-3; cdr3_aa: ASRFGEGNTIY
v_call: TRBV7-3; j_call: TRBJ1-2; cdr3_aa: ASSSGARGYT
v_call: TRBV28; j_call: TRBJ2-5; cdr3_aa: ASSRGAVETQY
v_call: TRBV25-1; j_call: TRBJ1-3; cdr3_aa: ASSARGVSGNTIY
v_call: TRBV11-3; j_call: TRBJ2-1; cdr3_aa: ASSGETNGEQF
v_call: TRBV4-2; j_call: TRBJ1-5; cdr3_aa: ASSQGGFLIRPSNQPQH
v_call: TRBV6-5; j_call: TRBJ1-1; cdr3_aa: ASSYGEERGAF
v_call: TRBV4-1; j_call: TRBJ2-1; cdr3_aa: ASSRWGGGRYNEQF
v_call: TRBV6-5; j_call: TRBJ1-4; cdr3_aa: ASRSLRPQMKKLF
v_call: TRBV9; j_call: TRBJ2-1; cdr3_aa: ASSIGTSGYDNEQF
v_call: TRBV9; j_call: TRBJ1-1; cdr3_aa: ASSLTEGTPGAF
v_call: TRBV27; j_call: TRBJ2-1; cdr3_aa: ASSPSEPFGNEQF
v_call: TRBV29-1; j_call: TRBJ2-5; cdr3_aa: SAAGGQETQY
v_call: TRBV30; j_call: TRBJ2-1; cdr3_aa: AWSVRGDEQF
v_call: TRBV7-8; j_call: TRBJ2-1; cdr3_aa: ASSRGRGAYNEQF
v_call: TRBV7-2; j_call: TRBJ1-1; cdr3_aa: ASSPSVGTAEAF
v_call: TRBV4-3; j_call: TRBJ2-1; cdr3_aa: ASSQGAAVINEQF
v_call: TRBV28; j_call: TRBJ1-2; cdr3_aa: ASYPDRPVNYGYT
v_call: TRBV3-1/TRBV3-2; j_call: TRBJ2-3; cdr3_aa: ASSTMTTSDTQY
v_call: TRBV3-1/TRBV3-2; j_call: TRBJ2-7; cdr3_aa: ASSRQGVGHEQY
v_call: TRBV27; j_call: TRBJ1-4; cdr3_aa: ASSARQNEKLF
v_call: TRBV28; j_call: TRBJ1-1; cdr3_aa: ASKGRGHVGAEAF
v_call: TRBV9; j_call: TRBJ1-1; cdr3_aa: ASSPGPQGTEAF
v_call: TRBV28; j_call: TRBJ1-4; cdr3_aa: ASRPQGVNNEKLF
v_call: TRBV28; j_call: TRBJ1-5; cdr3_aa: ASSLYYPPSNQPQH
v_call: TRBV7-2; j_call: TRBJ2-7; cdr3_aa: ASSPRTGDGEQY
v_call: TRBV2; j_call: TRBJ1-3; cdr3_aa: ASNQQGAGGNTIY
v_call: TRBV6-2/TRBV6-3; j_call: TRBJ2-1; cdr3_aa: ASSFSPTSSHNEQF
v_call: TRBV13; j_call: TRBJ1-1; cdr3_aa: ASSLGPNTEAF
v_call: TRBV28; j_call: TRBJ2-7; cdr3_aa: ASTRPGASSYEQY
v_call: TRBV9; j_call: TRBJ2-1; cdr3_aa: ASSVEVGLGSYNEQF
v_call: TRBV28; j_call: TRBJ1-2; cdr3_aa: ASSIVPEHEAYGYT
v_call: TRBV9; j_call: TRBJ2-2; cdr3_aa: ASSVLAGGHTGELF